This record concerns one T cell receptor (beta chain) sequence. This sample is part of a study of technical replicates of blood from a few donors. The germline gives CDR1 MDHEN, CDR2 SYDVKM. This CDR3 has 19 residues. Trimming at V came to 4 bases and at J to 2 bases, leaving 12 bases not matched to a gene. Only in-frame clones appear in the TCRdb table, and some are missing; sequencing was by immunoSEQ multiplex PCR. The data show some 83,000 clones, with approximately 90% seen just once and approximately 0.25% held by the top ten. Input material: T cells isolated from PBMCs. This chain joins TRBV28 and TRBJ2-6; 9 nucleotides align to TRBD1. This TCR was sampled from a human donor in good health. The CDR3 loop reads CASSSLTRDRDTGANVLTF. In DNA form, the CDR3 reads TGTGCCAGCAGTTCCCTCACCCGGGACAGGGACACTGGGGCCAACGTCCTGACTTTC.